Sequencing of this T cell receptor (beta chain) was carried out in a study of blood T cell repertoires in COVID-19. The CDR3 runs to 16 residues. V shed 5 bases, J shed 1 base, and the junction held 9 bases outside the gene matches. Per germline, CDR1 MDHEN and CDR2 SYDVKM. This table comes from immunoSEQ multiplex PCR, and its TCRdb copy is limited to in-frame clones, with some not included. The top ten clones hold 8.6% of a sample with approximately 150,000 clones, 60% to 80% of them seen once. The source is a man aged 50-59 years with active or convalescent COVID-19. The source material was peripheral blood. The rearrangement links TRBV28 to TRBJ2-5; 8 nucleotides align to TRBD2. This CDR3 reads CASSPPVAGLQETQYF. In DNA form, the CDR3 reads TGTGCCAGCAGTCCCCCTGTAGCGGGACTCCAAGAGACCCAGTACTTC. Filled out from reference TRBV28 and TRBJ2-5, the complete variable domain reads DVKVTQSSRYLVKRTGEKVFLECVQDMDHENMFWYRQDPGLGLRLIYFSYDVKMKEKGDIPEGYSVSREKKERFSLILESASTNQTSMYLCASSPPVAGLQETQYFGPGTRLLVL.